One sample yielded the 18 T cell receptor beta chains listed below, sequenced in a study of T-cell reconstitution after alpha-beta-depleted transplantation in children (dated by TCRdb to about 2016). Library generation was performed with PCR. The data were produced on an Illumina HiSeq 2500. Molecular barcoding was employed in the preparation of TCR libraries, with unique molecular identifiers being used to normalize TCRbeta repertoire quantification. TCRdb reanalyzed the raw reads on its own, using fastp at Q25 for trimming and MiXCR for clone calling, and kept in-frame beta chains. Rows merge per CDR3 protein into single entries with the most common DNA and genes. This sample holds 250,000 to 300,000 distinct CDR3 sequences; around a tenth were observed only once. Jointly, the top ten make up 20% to 25% of the sample. This sample's treatment or condition label indicates: allogeneic hematopoietic cell transplantation with graft depleted of TCRalphabeta T cells and CD19 B cells.

The sample in question was peripheral blood, obtained 180 days after TCRalphabeta/CD19-depleted stem cell transplant. These receptors all come from a male patient aged 2-10 years who had a stem cell transplant for chronic granulomatous disease, so the T cells may come from the graft donor.

This clonotype was picked up one time. In this CDR3 the conserved last residue, phenylalanine or tryptophan, is missing, so a read error is likely. This chain joins TRBV2 and TRBJ1-2; the D is unclear. Trimming pared 11 bases from V and 2 bases from J, leaving 12 bases between. Germline assignment: CDR1 SNHLY and CDR2 FYNNEI. CDR3 length equals 12 residues. The CDR3 protein is CAVKEGNYGYTL. The DNA of the CDR3 is TGTGCCGTTAAGGAAGGGAACTATGGCTACACCCTC.

In regard to this clonotype: It may be a read error: a sequence one base away is much more abundant. The gene calls are TRBV5-1 and TRBJ2-6, with TRBD1 matching 12 bases. The germline V gene encodes CDR1 SGHRS and CDR2 YFSETQ. There are 21 residues in the CDR3. CDR3 in amino acids: CASSSGTGGVSGSPGVNVLTF. CDR3 sequence (DNA): TGCGCCAGCAGCTCCGGGACAGGGGGCGTTAGCGGCTCCCCTGGGGTCAACGTCCTGACTTTC. Full variable domain (missing parts from reference TRBV5-1 and TRBJ2-6): KAGVTQTPRYLIKTRGQQVTLSCSPISGHRSVSWYQQTPGQGLQFLFEYFSETQRNKGNFPGRFSGRQFSNSRSEMNVSTLELGDSALYLCASSSGTGGVSGSPGVNVLTFGAGSRLTVL.

This clonotype was counted at least ten times. The rearrangement joins TRBV29-1 to TRBJ2-2; 7 bases agree with TRBD2. Trimming at V came to 6 bases and at J to 4 bases, leaving 11 bases not matched to a gene. CDR1 is SQVTM and CDR2 is ANQGSEA in the germline V gene. This CDR3 spans 15 amino acids. The CDR3 coding sequence is TGCAGCGTCACTATTGGGGGGGTTAGCACCGGGGAGCTGTTTTTT. Protein: CSVTIGGVSTGELFF.

This clonotype has at least ten counts. The chain combines TRBV12-3 or TRBV12-4 with TRBJ2-7; TRBD1 agrees at 10 bases. Trimming at V came to 6 bases and at J to 2 bases, leaving 7 bases not matched to a gene. This CDR3 has 15 amino acids. This CDR3 reads CASRLGQGRTYEQYF. CDR3 nucleotide sequence: TGTGCCAGCAGACTGGGACAGGGGCGGACCTACGAGCAGTACTTC.

At least ten counts were recorded for this clonotype. The genes are TRBV27 and TRBJ2-7, with TRBD1 matching 10 bases. Germline loops: CDR1 MNHEY, CDR2 SMNVEV (reference sequence). This CDR3 comprises 14 residues. J gave up 6 bases and V 6 bases, and 8 bases lay outside the gene matches. CDR3 coding DNA: TGTGCCAGCAGCCTTAGACAGGGGGCAGCCGAGCAGTACTTC. Translating gives CASSLRQGAAEQYF.

This clonotype has ten or more counts. V usage is TRBV20-1 and J usage is TRBJ2-1; 9 bases fit TRBD2. CDR3 length equals 18 residues. Germline CDR1 DFQATT, CDR2 SNEGSKA (reference sequence). V dropped 1 base and J dropped 2; count of bases not matched to a gene: 12. As DNA, the CDR3 is TGCAGTGCTAGAGTTCGGGTTAGCGGGGGAATCCCCTACAATGAGCAGTTCTTC. Amino acids: CSARVRVSGGIPYNEQFF.

This clonotype was observed at least ten times. The chain recombines TRBV7-3 with TRBJ2-3; tentatively, D is TRBD1 or TRBD2 (7 bases each). Germline V gene lookup returns CDR1 SGHTA and CDR2 FQGTGA. V was clipped by 2 bases and J by 5 bases, with 11 bases between them. This CDR3 spans 14 amino acids. In nucleotides, the CDR3 is TGTGCCAGCAGCTTACAGGGGGGGGGAGATACGCAGTATTTT. Amino acid sequence: CASSLQGGGDTQYF.

This rearrangement joins TRBV20-1 to TRBJ1-1; possible D gene TRBD1, 5 bases. CDR1 is DFQATT, CDR2 SNEGSKA, per germline (reference sequence). The V gene lost 7 bases and the J gene lost 1 base, with 19 bases spanning the gap. This CDR3 region has 15 residues. CDR3 region: CSVQEEGRSNTEAFF. The CDR3 nucleotides are TGCAGTGTTCAGGAGGAGGGGCGGTCGAACACTGAAGCTTTCTTT.

The chain is built from TRBV2 and TRBJ2-7, with a tentative D call TRBD1 (5 bases). The germline V gene has CDR1 SNHLY and CDR2 FYNNEI. This CDR3 is 15 amino acids long. Deletions cut 0 bases from V and 1 base from J, with 10 bases between. CDR3 nucleotide sequence: TGTGCCAGCAGTGAAGCGGTGAAGGGGTCCTACGAGCAGTACTTC. Protein: CASSEAVKGSYEQYF.

Many counts were recorded for this clonotype. This sequence joins TRBV7-2 and TRBJ2-3, with 8 bases matching TRBD2. Losses at the gene ends were 1 base for V and 4 bases for J; bases not matched to a gene: 7. Germline CDR1 is SGHTA and CDR2 is FQGNSA. This CDR3 is 16 amino acids long. DNA for the CDR3: TGTGCCAGCAGCTTAGTCGCCGGAGCGGGGGCAGATACGCAGTATTTT. It translates to CASSLVAGAGADTQYF.

There are many counts of this clonotype. V and J are TRBV7-8 and TRBJ1-4; D is uncertain. V was shortened by 2 bases and J by 3 bases, with 16 bases between the two germline ends. From germline, CDR1 is SGHVS and CDR2 FQNEAQ. CDR3 length: 17 amino acids. The CDR3 sequence: CASSLLSGSAANEKLFF. The CDR3, as DNA: TGTGCCAGCAGCTTATTATCCGGATCGGCAGCTAATGAAAAACTGTTTTTT.

This clonotype has a handful of counts. The V gene is TRBV6-5, the J gene TRBJ1-2; TRBD1 is a possible D gene (5 bases). Germline CDR1 MNHEY, CDR2 SVGAGI. The V and J ends lost 6 bases and 7 bases respectively, with 12 bases between them. The CDR3 is 12 amino acids. In DNA form, the CDR3 reads TGTGCCAGCAGCCGCCTCGGGGGTGGCTACACCTTC. It encodes CASSRLGGGYTF.

The chain couples TRBV19 to TRBJ2-6, with D perhaps matching TRBD1 (5 bases). Germline V gives CDR1 LNHDA, CDR2 SQIVND (reference sequence). The length of the CDR3 is 19 residues. Trimming took 3 bases from V and 0 from J, leaving 18 bases between them. The CDR3 spells CASSMAPLRRGSGANVLTF. The CDR3 region has the DNA TGTGCCAGTAGTATGGCCCCGTTGCGTAGGGGCTCTGGGGCCAACGTCCTGACTTTC.

This clonotype was picked up a small number of times. The gene calls are TRBV27 and TRBJ2-7; TRBD1 is a possible D gene (6 bases). V was cut by 0 bases and J by 3 bases, with 12 bases left in between. Germline V gene lookup returns CDR1 MNHEY and CDR2 SMNVEV (reference sequence). This CDR3 is built from 15 residues. CDR3 amino acids: CASSLSIRGNYEQYF. The CDR3 DNA reads as TGTGCCAGCAGTTTATCGATCAGGGGAAACTACGAGCAGTACTTC.

This clonotype was seen at least ten times. This rearrangement joins TRBV18 to TRBJ2-7, with 8 bases identical to TRBD1. Germline assignment: CDR1 KGHSH and CDR2 LQKENI. CDR3 length: 14 residues. Unmatched junction bases numbered 4, after V lost 3 bases and J lost 3 bases. The CDR3 sequence: CASSPTGGIYEQYF. The CDR3 DNA follows: TGTGCCAGCTCACCTACAGGGGGAATCTACGAGCAGTACTTC.

There are many counts of this clonotype. The chain carries TRBV20-1 and TRBJ1-6; D not certain. Trimming cost V 2 bases and J 9 bases, with 17 bases left between them. This CDR3 contains 15 residues. CDR1 and CDR2 from the germline V gene are DFQATT and SNEGSKA (reference sequence). CDR3 bases: TGCAGTGCTAGACCTGGACCCGCTTCGGGTTCACCCCTCCACTTT. Translating it yields CSARPGPASGSPLHF.

This clonotype was found once. V usage is TRBV19 and J usage is TRBJ2-3, with 8 bases that match TRBD1. The CDR3 runs to 14 residues. Germline CDR1 is LNHDA and CDR2 is SQIVND (reference sequence). V was clipped by 3 bases and J by 2 bases; unmatched bases: 1. CDR3 bases: TGTGCCAGTAGTATGGGACAGGACACAGATACGCAGTATTTT. Encoded protein: CASSMGQDTDTQYF. Together with reference TRBV19 and TRBJ2-3, the CDR3 gives the full variable domain: DGGITQSPKYLFRKEGQNVTLSCEQNLNHDAMYWYRQDPGQGLRLIYYSQIVNDFQKGDIAEGYSVSREKKESFPLTVTSAQKNPTAFYLCASSMGQDTDTQYFGPGTRLTVL.

In the case of this clonotype: A much larger clone lies one base from this, so it may be a read error. The chain couples TRBV19 to TRBJ2-2; D not resolved. The V end lost 3 bases, the J end lost 3 bases, and 8 bases lay between the germline ends. Germline CDR1 LNHDA, CDR2 SQIVND (reference sequence). The CDR3 has 14 amino acids. The CDR3, as DNA: TGTGCCAGTAGTATTGATGCGGACACCGGGGAGCTGTTTTTT. Translated, it gives CASSIDADTGELFF.